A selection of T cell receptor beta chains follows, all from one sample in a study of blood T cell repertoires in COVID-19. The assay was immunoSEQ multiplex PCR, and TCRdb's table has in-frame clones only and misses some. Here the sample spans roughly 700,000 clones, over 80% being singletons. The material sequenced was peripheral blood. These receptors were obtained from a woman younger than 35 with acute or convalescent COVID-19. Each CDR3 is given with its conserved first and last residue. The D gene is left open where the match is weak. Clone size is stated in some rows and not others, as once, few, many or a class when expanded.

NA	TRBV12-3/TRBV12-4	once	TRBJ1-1	TGTGCCAGCAGTTTATTTAGTATTGAAGCTTTCTTT	CASSLFSIEAFF
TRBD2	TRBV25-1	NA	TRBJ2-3	TGTGCCAGCAGTGGCTCGGGAGGGTATCATTTGACAGATACGCAGTATTTT	CASSGSGGYHLTDTQYF
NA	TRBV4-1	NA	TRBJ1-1	TGCGCCAGCAGCCAAGCCGCCGGGACATATAACACTGAAGCTTTCTTT	CASSQAAGTYNTEAFF
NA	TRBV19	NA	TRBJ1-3	TGTGCCAGTAGTATGGAGGAGGGGTACTCTGGAAACACCATATATTTT	CASSMEEGYSGNTIYF
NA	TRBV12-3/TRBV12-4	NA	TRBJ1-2	TGTGCCAGCAGAGTTCAGGGTGGAAGTGGCTACACCTTC	CASRVQGGSGYTF
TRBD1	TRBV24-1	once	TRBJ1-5	TGTGCCACGCAGGGGGTAGGGCAGCCCCAGCATTTT	CATQGVGQPQHF
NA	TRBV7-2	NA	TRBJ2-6	TGTGCCAGCAGCCGCGGAGGATCTGGGGCCAACGTCCTGACTTTC	CASSRGGSGANVLTF
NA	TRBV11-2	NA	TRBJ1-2	TGTGCCAGCAGCCCGCATGAAAAACAGGCCTATGGCTACACCTTC	CASSPHEKQAYGYTF
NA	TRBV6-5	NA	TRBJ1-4	TGTGCCAGCAGTTACCGGGGGGGAGGTCAGAAACTGTTTTTT	CASSYRGGGQKLFF
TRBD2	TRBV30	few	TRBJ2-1	TGTGCCTGGAGTGTACAAGCGGGGGGACCCAATGAGCAGTTCTTC	CAWSVQAGGPNEQFF
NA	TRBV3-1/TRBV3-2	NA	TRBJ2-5	TGTGCCAGCAGCCAAGATTCAGGGGCGGAGACCCAGTACTTC	CASSQDSGAETQYF
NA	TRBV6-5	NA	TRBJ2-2	TGTGCCAGCAGTTACCGCGGCGCCGGGGAGCTGTTTTTT	CASSYRGAGELFF
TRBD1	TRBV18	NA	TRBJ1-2	TGTGCCAGCTCACCATCCGGACAGGGGGCTCGAGGCTACACCTTC	CASSPSGQGARGYTF
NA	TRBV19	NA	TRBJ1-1	TGTGCCAGTAGATGGGGTACGAGGGATGAAGCTTTCTTT	CASRWGTRDEAFF
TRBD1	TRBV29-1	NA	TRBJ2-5	TGCAGCGCGGACAGGTTCCAAGAGACCCAGTACTTC	CSADRFQETQYF
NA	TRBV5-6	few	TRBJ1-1	TGTGCCAGCAGCTTAAATTATGAAGCTTTCTTT	CASSLNYEAFF
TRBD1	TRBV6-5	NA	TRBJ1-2	TGTGCCAGCAGCAAAGGACAGGCATATGGCTACACCTTC	CASSKGQAYGYTF
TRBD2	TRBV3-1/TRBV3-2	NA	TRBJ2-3	TGTGCCAGCAGCCCTAACCCCGGGACTAGCGGGATCGGAGACACAGATACGCAGTATTTT	CASSPNPGTSGIGDTDTQYF
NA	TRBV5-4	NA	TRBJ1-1	TGTGCCAGCAGCCCAACTATGAACACTGAAGCTTTCTTT	CASSPTMNTEAFF
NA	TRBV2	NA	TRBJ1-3	TGTGCCAGCAGTGATCTGGGTAGCAGATCCCCCTCTGGAAACACCATATATTTT	CASSDLGSRSPSGNTIYF
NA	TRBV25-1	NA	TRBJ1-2	TGTGCCAGCCGAGGGCCGGGTGGCTACACCTTC	CASRGPGGYTF
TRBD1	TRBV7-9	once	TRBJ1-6	TGTGCCAGCAGCTTCACCAGGGGGAACTCACCCCTCCACTTT	CASSFTRGNSPLHF
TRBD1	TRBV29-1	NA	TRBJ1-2	TGCAGCGTGGGACAGGGGAACTATGGCTACACCTTC	CSVGQGNYGYTF
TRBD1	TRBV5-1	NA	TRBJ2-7	TGCGCCAGCAGCGAACAGGGGGTTCTCTACGAGCAGTACTTC	CASSEQGVLYEQYF
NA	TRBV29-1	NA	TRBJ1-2	TGCAGCGTTGAATCGGGGACTAACTATGGCTACACCTTC	CSVESGTNYGYTF
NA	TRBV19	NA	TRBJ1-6	TGTGCCAGTAGTATAGGGACAGACCTCGGTTCACCCCTCCACTTT	CASSIGTDLGSPLHF
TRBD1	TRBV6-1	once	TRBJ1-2	TGTGCCAGCAGTGAAGCCCGACAGGGGCCTAACTATGGCTACACCTTC	CASSEARQGPNYGYTF
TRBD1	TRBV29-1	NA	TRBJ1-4	TGCAGCGTCGGACCGGGACAGCGAAATGAAAAACTGTTTTTT	CSVGPGQRNEKLFF
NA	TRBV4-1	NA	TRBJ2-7	TGCGCCAGCAGCCAAGCAATAGTACCCTACGAGCAGTACTTC	CASSQAIVPYEQYF
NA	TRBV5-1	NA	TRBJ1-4	TGCGCCAGCAGCTTGGAGGGGACAACTAATGAAAAACTGTTTTTT	CASSLEGTTNEKLFF
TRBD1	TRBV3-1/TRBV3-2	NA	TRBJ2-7	TGTGCCAGCAGCCAAGGGGGGGGACAGGGAACCTACGAGCAGTACTTC	CASSQGGGQGTYEQYF
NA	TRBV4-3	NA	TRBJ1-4	TGCGCCAGCAGCCAAGATTCGGCGTCAGGAAAACTGTTTTTT	CASSQDSASGKLFF
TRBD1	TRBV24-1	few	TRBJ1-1	TGTGCCACCAGTGTCGGCAGGGGGACTGAAGCTTTCTTT	CATSVGRGTEAFF
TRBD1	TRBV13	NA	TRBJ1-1	TGTGCCAGCAGCCCTAGGACAGGTGTCACTGAAGCTTTCTTT	CASSPRTGVTEAFF
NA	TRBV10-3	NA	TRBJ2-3	TGTGCCGGGTGGGACGGACTAAGCACAGATACGCAGTATTTT	CAGWDGLSTDTQYF
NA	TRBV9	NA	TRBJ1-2	TGTGCCAGCAGCGTAGAAGGCGGTCGTGGCTACACCTTC	CASSVEGGRGYTF
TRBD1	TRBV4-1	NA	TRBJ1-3	TGCGCCAGCAGCCAAGAGACAGGGTCGGGAAACACCATATATTTT	CASSQETGSGNTIYF
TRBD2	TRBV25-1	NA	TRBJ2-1	TGTGCCAGCAGTGAATGGGGAGGGAACCGTTGTGAGCAGTTCTTC	CASSEWGGNRCEQFF
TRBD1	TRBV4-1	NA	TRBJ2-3	TGCGCCAGCAGCCAAGATTTCGCGGGACAGGGTGCCGGGGCTCCAGATACGCAGTATTTT	CASSQDFAGQGAGAPDTQYF
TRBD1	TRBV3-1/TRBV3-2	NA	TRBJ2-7	TGTGCCAGCAGGCAAACCCCGGGGACAGGGGTATCCTACGAGCAGTACTTC	CASRQTPGTGVSYEQYF
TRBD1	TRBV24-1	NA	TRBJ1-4	TGTGCCACCAGTGACCCGGACAGGGGCGGTGAAAAACTGTTTTTT	CATSDPDRGGEKLFF
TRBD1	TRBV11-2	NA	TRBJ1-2	TGTGCCAGCAGCCGCTTATGGACAGGCAAGTCCGGTGGCTACACCTTC	CASSRLWTGKSGGYTF
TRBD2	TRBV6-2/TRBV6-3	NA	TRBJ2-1	TGTGCCAGCAGTACACGGACTAGCGGAAATTACAATGAGCAGTTCTTC	CASSTRTSGNYNEQFF
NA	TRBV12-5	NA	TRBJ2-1	TGTGCTAGTGGCCTCGGGGGAAATGAGCAGTTCTTC	CASGLGGNEQFF
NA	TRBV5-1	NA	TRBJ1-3	TGCGCCAGCAGCTTTGGAGGGGCTGGAAACACCATATATTTT	CASSFGGAGNTIYF
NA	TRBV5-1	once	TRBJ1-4	TGCGCCAGCAGTAGTGGAGGGGAAACTAATGAAAAACTGTTTTTT	CASSSGGETNEKLFF
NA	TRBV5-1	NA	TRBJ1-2	TGCGCCAGCAGCTTGTCTTCAGGGTCGGACTATGGCTACACCTTC	CASSLSSGSDYGYTF
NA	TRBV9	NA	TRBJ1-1	TGTGCCAGCAGCGTAGGCTTTGGTGGGGGCGGCACTGAAGCTTTCTTT	CASSVGFGGGGTEAFF
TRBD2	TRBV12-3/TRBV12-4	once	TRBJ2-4	TGTGCCAGCAGCCTTCTAGCGGGGGCTATTCAGTACTTC	CASSLLAGAIQYF
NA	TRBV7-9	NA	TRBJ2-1	TGTGCCAGCAGCTTAAACATGAGGAATGAGCAGTTCTTC	CASSLNMRNEQFF
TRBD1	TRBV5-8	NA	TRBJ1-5	TGTGCCAGCAGCTTGCGGGACAGGGCTAATCAGCCCCAGCATTTT	CASSLRDRANQPQHF
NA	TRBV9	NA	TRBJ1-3	TGTGCCAGCAGCGGAGACAGGATCTCCGGAAACACCATATATTTT	CASSGDRISGNTIYF
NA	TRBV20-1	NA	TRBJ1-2	TGCAGTGCTAGTGCGGGGGGCGCGTACTATGGCTACACCTTC	CSASAGGAYYGYTF
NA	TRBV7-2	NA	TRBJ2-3	TGTGCCAGCAGCTTAGTGGGAGGAGCCACAGATACGCAGTATTTT	CASSLVGGATDTQYF
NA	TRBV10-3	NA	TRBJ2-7	TGTGCCATCATGGGCAGCCCCTACGAGCAGTACTTC	CAIMGSPYEQYF
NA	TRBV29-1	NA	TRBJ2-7	TGCAGCGTTGCGTGGGGGAAGGAGGGCGAGCAGTACTTC	CSVAWGKEGEQYF
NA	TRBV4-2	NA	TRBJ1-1	TGTGCCAGCAGCCACCCTGGGGGGGACACTGAAGCTTTCTTT	CASSHPGGDTEAFF
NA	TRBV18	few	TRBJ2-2	TGTGCCAGCTCACCGGGACAAAACACCGGGGAGCTGTTTTTT	CASSPGQNTGELFF
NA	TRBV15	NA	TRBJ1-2	TGTGCCACCAGCAGAGATGAGGAGGAAAACTATGGCTACACCTTC	CATSRDEEENYGYTF
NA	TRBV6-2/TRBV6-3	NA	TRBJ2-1	TGTGCCAGCAGTTACTCGAGTAACAATGAGCAGTTCTTC	CASSYSSNNEQFF